The 3 T cell receptor beta chains presented below share a single source sample, sequenced in a study of blood T cell repertoires in COVID-19. Using immunoSEQ multiplex PCR, the repertoire was profiled, and TCRdb retains in-frame clones only, with some absent. The table records 150,000 to 200,000 clones, around 83% of them present only once. The sample comprised peripheral blood. The source is a man in his late teens or twenties with acute or convalescent COVID-19.

This chain uses TRBV6-5 with TRBJ1-2, with TRBD1 as a possible D gene (6 bases). The CDR3 sequence is 15 residues long. Germline lookup yields CDR1 MNHEY and CDR2 SVGAGI. V was trimmed by 6 bases and J by 2 bases, leaving 16 bases between them. The CDR3, as DNA: TGTGCCAGCAGCGATACAGGGAGCAGAAACTATGGCTACACCTTC. Its translation: CASSDTGSRNYGYTF.

The CDR3 loop reads CATSDIQGRNTEAFF. CDR3 nucleotides: TGTGCCACCAGTGATATACAGGGGAGGAACACTGAAGCTTTCTTT. The chain carries TRBV24-1 and TRBJ1-1; TRBD1 aligns across 7 bases. Trimming at V came to 3 bases and at J to 1 base, leaving 4 bases not matched to a gene. The CDR3 consists of 15 residues. Looked up from germline, CDR1 is KGHDR and CDR2 is SFDVKD.

The chain combines TRBV11-2 with TRBJ2-4; tentatively, D is TRBD2 (5 bases). This CDR3 has 16 amino acids. Germline V gene data show CDR1 as SGHAT and CDR2 as FQNNGV. The V end lost 8 bases, the J end lost 0 bases, and 17 bases lay between the germline ends. CDR3 in amino acids: CASLEGRGLAKNIQYF. The CDR3 DNA follows: TGTGCCAGCTTAGAGGGCCGGGGTTTAGCCAAAAACATTCAGTACTTC.